The rows below give T cell receptor beta chains drawn from one sample of a study of blood T cell repertoires in COVID-19. The repertoire was sequenced with immunoSEQ multiplex PCR; TCRdb's copy has only in-frame clones and lacks some. The sample lists 150,000 to 200,000 clones, approximately 95% seen once, with about 4.5% in the top ten. The specimen was peripheral blood. Receptors were obtained from a woman aged 45 to 65 with acute or convalescent COVID-19. Both conserved end residues are part of each CDR3. Each record gives: V gene, J gene, D gene, clone size, CDR3 DNA, CDR3 protein. D genes are given only for firm matches. A row's size may be missing; if present it is once, few, many or a size class.

TRBV15	TRBJ2-1	.	.	TGTGCCACCAGCAGAGGGAGACTAGTAGGGAACAATGAGCAGTTCTTC	CATSRGRLVGNNEQFF
TRBV19	TRBJ1-2	.	.	TGTGCCAGTAGTATAGATGCGGGCGGGACGTACTATGGCTACACCTTC	CASSIDAGGTYYGYTF
TRBV28	TRBJ2-7	TRBD1	.	TGTGCCAGCAAGGGACAGGGCGAGCAGTACTTC	CASKGQGEQYF
TRBV4-1	TRBJ1-3	.	.	TGCGCCAGCAGCCAGACAGAGGCCTCTGGAAACACCATATATTTT	CASSQTEASGNTIYF
TRBV3-1/TRBV3-2	TRBJ1-2	.	.	TGTGCCAGCAGCCAAGCTCAGGGGAATGGCTACACCTTC	CASSQAQGNGYTF
TRBV27	TRBJ2-7	.	.	TGTGCCAGCAGTTCAGCGGAACTTAGCTCCTACGAGCAGTACTTC	CASSSAELSSYEQYF
TRBV18	TRBJ2-2	TRBD2	.	TGTGCCAGCTCACCTGACCTTTGGCTAGCGGGAGACACCGGGGAGCTGTTTTTT	CASSPDLWLAGDTGELFF
TRBV12-3/TRBV12-4	TRBJ1-5	.	.	TGTGCCAGCAGTTTCGCGGGGCAGCCCCAGCATTTT	CASSFAGQPQHF
TRBV15	TRBJ1-5	.	.	TGTGCCACCAGCAGAATACTAGGGAATCAGCCCCAGCATTTT	CATSRILGNQPQHF
TRBV6-6	TRBJ1-5	.	.	TGTGCCAGCAGTAAATCACAGGGTAACCAGCCCCAGCATTTT	CASSKSQGNQPQHF
TRBV6-6	TRBJ2-6	.	.	TGTGCCAGCAGTTACGGGCGCTCTGGGGCCAACGTCCTGACTTTC	CASSYGRSGANVLTF
TRBV28	TRBJ1-3	TRBD1	.	TGTGCCAGCAGTTACCCATCGTCAGGGGGCTTGAACACCATATATTTT	CASSYPSSGGLNTIYF
TRBV9	TRBJ1-4	TRBD1	once	TGTGCCAGCAGCGCGACAGGGGGGGCAGGAAAACTGTTTTTT	CASSATGGAGKLFF
TRBV3-1/TRBV3-2	TRBJ2-7	.	.	TGTGCCAGCAGCCAAGACGGAGCACCACCCTACGAGCAGTACTTC	CASSQDGAPPYEQYF
TRBV29-1	TRBJ1-2	TRBD1	once	TGCAGCGTTTCGCCCCTAGACAGGGTAGACGGCTACACCTTC	CSVSPLDRVDGYTF
TRBV10-3	TRBJ2-3	TRBD2	few	TGTGCCATCAGTGGAACGGGGGGGCCCAGCACAGATACGCAGTATTTT	CAISGTGGPSTDTQYF
TRBV7-3	TRBJ2-7	.	.	TGTGCCAGCAGCCCAGACCCAGGAGGGGACGAGCAGTACTTC	CASSPDPGGDEQYF
TRBV5-4	TRBJ2-7	.	.	TGTGCCAGCAGCTTTTCAGGGGGGTACGAGCAGTACTTC	CASSFSGGYEQYF
TRBV6-5	TRBJ1-5	.	few	TGTGCCAGCAGGGGGGGGCCGAATCAGCCCCAGCATTTT	CASRGGPNQPQHF
TRBV2	TRBJ1-5	.	.	TGTGCCAGCTCCGGGGGAACCAATCAGCCCCAGCATTTT	CASSGGTNQPQHF
TRBV3-1/TRBV3-2	TRBJ1-5	.	.	TGTGCCAGCAGCCACTCCCGGGACATATCAGGCCAGCCCCAGCATTTT	CASSHSRDISGQPQHF
TRBV6-5	TRBJ2-5	.	.	TGTGCCAGCAGTCACTTAGAGCTCCAAGAGACCCAGTACTTC	CASSHLELQETQYF
TRBV5-1	TRBJ1-2	.	once	TGCGCCAGCAGCTTGGGCAACTCTGACTATGGCTACACCTTC	CASSLGNSDYGYTF
TRBV28	TRBJ1-2	TRBD1	.	TGTGCCAGCAGTCATCGACAGGGGGGCACCTATGGCTACACCTTC	CASSHRQGGTYGYTF
TRBV5-4	TRBJ2-2	.	.	TGTGCCAGCAGCCTCGGGTCTAGCCGTAACACCGGGGAGCTGTTTTTT	CASSLGSSRNTGELFF
TRBV27	TRBJ1-1	.	.	TGTGCCAGCAGTTTAGGGCAGCAAGCTTTCTTT	CASSLGQQAFF
TRBV5-6	TRBJ2-1	.	.	TGTGCCAGCAGCCTAGCATGGAGCTCCTACAATGAGCAGTTCTTC	CASSLAWSSYNEQFF
TRBV11-2	TRBJ1-1	.	.	TGTGCCAGCACCACTCTCCGGGAGCTAGGTAGTGAAGCTTTCTTT	CASTTLRELGSEAFF
TRBV7-9	TRBJ2-2	.	.	TGTGCCAGCAACTACGCGGGGTCTAGAGACACCGGGGAGCTGTTTTTT	CASNYAGSRDTGELFF
TRBV28	TRBJ2-7	TRBD2	once	TGTGCCAGCACGGATAGCGGGAGGAACGAGCAGTACTTC	CASTDSGRNEQYF
TRBV28	TRBJ2-2	.	.	TGTGCCAGCAGTCCCCGGACAGAAGTCGCCGGGGAGCTGTTTTTT	CASSPRTEVAGELFF
TRBV4-1	TRBJ2-7	.	once	TGCGCCAGCAGCCAAATCTCGGGGGTTAGGAGCTCCTACGAGCAGTACTTC	CASSQISGVRSSYEQYF
TRBV30	TRBJ1-5	.	once	TGTGCCTGGAGTGTGCAGGGCCCTCAGCCCCAGCATTTT	CAWSVQGPQPQHF
TRBV7-2	TRBJ2-2	TRBD2	.	TGTGCCAGCAGCTCGCCCCCGGGACTAGCCCCCGGGGAGCTGTTTTTT	CASSSPPGLAPGELFF
TRBV6-2/TRBV6-3	TRBJ1-1	.	.	TGTGCCAGCATCCCCGGGGGGATGAACACTGAAGCTTTCTTT	CASIPGGMNTEAFF
TRBV7-3	TRBJ2-1	.	.	TGTGCCAGCAGCTTAGGGTTTCCCGGGAATGAGCAGTTCTTC	CASSLGFPGNEQFF